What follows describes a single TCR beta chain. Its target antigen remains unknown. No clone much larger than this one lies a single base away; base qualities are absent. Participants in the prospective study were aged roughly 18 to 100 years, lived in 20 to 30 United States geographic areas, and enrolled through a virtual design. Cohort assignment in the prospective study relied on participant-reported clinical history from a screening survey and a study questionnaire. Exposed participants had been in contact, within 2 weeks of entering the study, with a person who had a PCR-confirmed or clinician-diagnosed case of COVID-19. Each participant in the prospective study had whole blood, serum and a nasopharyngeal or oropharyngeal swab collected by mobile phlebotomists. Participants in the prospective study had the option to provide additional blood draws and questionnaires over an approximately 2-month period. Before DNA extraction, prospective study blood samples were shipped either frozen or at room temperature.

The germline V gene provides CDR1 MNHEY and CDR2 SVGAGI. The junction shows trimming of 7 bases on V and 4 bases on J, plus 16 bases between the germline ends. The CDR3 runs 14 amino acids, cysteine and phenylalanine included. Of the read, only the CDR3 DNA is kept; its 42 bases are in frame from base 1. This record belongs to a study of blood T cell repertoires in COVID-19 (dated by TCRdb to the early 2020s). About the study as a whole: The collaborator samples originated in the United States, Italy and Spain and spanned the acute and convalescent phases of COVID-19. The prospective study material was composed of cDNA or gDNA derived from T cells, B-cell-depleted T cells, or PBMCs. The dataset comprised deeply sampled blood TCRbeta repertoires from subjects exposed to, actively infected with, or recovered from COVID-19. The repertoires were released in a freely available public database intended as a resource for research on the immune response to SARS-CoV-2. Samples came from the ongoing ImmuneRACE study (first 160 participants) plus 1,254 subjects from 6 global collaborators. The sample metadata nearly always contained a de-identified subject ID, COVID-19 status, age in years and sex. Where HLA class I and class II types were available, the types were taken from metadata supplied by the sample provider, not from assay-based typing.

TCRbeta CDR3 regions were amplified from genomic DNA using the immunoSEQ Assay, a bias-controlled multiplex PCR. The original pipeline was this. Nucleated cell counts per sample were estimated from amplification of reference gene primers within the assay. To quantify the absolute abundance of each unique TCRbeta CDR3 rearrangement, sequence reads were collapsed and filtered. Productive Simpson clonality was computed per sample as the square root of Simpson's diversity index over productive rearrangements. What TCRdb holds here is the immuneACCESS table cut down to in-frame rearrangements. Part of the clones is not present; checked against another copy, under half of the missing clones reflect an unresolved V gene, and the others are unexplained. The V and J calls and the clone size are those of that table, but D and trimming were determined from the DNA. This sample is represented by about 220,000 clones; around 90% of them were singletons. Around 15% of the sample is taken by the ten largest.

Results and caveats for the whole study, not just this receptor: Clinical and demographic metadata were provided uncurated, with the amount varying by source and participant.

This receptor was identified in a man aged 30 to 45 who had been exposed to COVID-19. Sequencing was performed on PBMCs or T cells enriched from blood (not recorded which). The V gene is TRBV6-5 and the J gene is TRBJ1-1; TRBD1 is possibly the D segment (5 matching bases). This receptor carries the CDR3 CASNGAVVGTEAFF. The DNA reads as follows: TGTGCCAGCAATGGGGCGGTGGTGGGCACTGAAGCTTTCTTT.